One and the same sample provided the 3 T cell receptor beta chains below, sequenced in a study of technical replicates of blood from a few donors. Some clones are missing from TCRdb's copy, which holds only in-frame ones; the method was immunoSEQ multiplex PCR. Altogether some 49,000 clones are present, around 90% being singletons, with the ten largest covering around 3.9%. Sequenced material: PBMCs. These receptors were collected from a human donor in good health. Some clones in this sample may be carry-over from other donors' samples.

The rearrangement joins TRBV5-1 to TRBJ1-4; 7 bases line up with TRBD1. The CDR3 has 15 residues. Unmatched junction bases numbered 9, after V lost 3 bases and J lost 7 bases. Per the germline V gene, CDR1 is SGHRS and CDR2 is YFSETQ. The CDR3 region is CASSSSTGATEKLFF. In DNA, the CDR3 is TGCGCCAGCAGCTCATCAACAGGGGCCACTGAAAAACTGTTTTTT.

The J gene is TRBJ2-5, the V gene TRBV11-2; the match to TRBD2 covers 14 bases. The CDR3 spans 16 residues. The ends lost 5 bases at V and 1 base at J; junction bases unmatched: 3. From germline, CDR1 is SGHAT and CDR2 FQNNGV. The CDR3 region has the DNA TGTGCCAGCAGCCTGGGACTAGCGGGGGTCCAAGAGACCCAGTACTTC. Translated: CASSLGLAGVQETQYF.

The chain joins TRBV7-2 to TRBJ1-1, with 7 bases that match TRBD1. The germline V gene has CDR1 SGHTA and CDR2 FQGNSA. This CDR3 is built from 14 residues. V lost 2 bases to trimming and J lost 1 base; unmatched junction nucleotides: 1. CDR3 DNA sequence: TGTGCCAGCAGCTTAAAGGGGGCGAACACTGAAGCTTTCTTT. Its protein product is CASSLKGANTEAFF.